Sequencing of this T cell receptor beta chain was carried out in a study of T cell responses to AZD1222 COVID-19 vaccine. As to this clone: As yet, its antigen is unknown.

Germline values: CDR1 MNHNS, CDR2 SASEGT. V lost 2 bases, J lost 5 bases, and 12 bases lay in between. The CDR3 sequence is 14 residues long. The table came from immunoSEQ multiplex PCR; TCRdb's copy has only in-frame clones and leaves some out. This sample has hundreds of thousands of clones, with under 95% found just once. Study findings and constraints: Rises in breadth and depth of Spike-specific TCRs came after two AZD1222 doses.

The J gene is TRBJ2-5, the V gene TRBV6-1; possibly TRBD1 or TRBD2 for D (6 bases each). This sequence was found in an adult in good health. Sequenced material: peripheral blood, taken on day 0 of MenACWY control vaccination. The DNA for the CDR3 is TGTGCCAGCAGTGAAAGGGGGGCGGGGGAGACCCAGTACTTC. Amino acids: CASSERGAGETQYF.